The clone carrying this T cell receptor (beta chain) appeared a single time. Its antigen remains unknown. This sample stems from a study of post-analysis software for immune sequencing data. Looking at the study overall: Courses of disease covered relapsing-remitting, secondary progressive and progressive-relapsing multiple sclerosis.

General observations from the study: When compared against controls, multiple sclerosis patients showed significantly lower normalized Chao1 diversity. Several TRBV segments occurring more often in patients than controls included TRBV5-6, TRBV5-1 and TRBV20-1.

Sequencing libraries made from TCR beta cDNA carried unique molecular identifiers. The T cell input of roughly 0.95 to 10 million gave roughly 500,000 cDNA molecules. TCRdb reprocessed the PCR reads with MiXCR, giving one entry per CDR3 protein. Of some 890,000 distinct CDR3 sequences listed, approximately 57% were seen once; the top ten hold approximately 4.5%. The CDR3 covers 17 residues. Germline values: CDR1 MNHEY, CDR2 SMNVEV (reference sequence). V lost 3 bases and J lost 8; bases outside the gene matches: 19. This TCR derives from a girl aged 10 to 17 with multiple sclerosis. The chain uses TRBV27 and TRBJ2-7, with 7 bases identical to TRBD2. The sample comprised blood. In DNA, the CDR3 is TGTGCCAGCAGTTTTCGCACTCCCCAGAACGGGGGGACTAAGCAGTACTTC. It codes for CASSFRTPQNGGTKQYF.